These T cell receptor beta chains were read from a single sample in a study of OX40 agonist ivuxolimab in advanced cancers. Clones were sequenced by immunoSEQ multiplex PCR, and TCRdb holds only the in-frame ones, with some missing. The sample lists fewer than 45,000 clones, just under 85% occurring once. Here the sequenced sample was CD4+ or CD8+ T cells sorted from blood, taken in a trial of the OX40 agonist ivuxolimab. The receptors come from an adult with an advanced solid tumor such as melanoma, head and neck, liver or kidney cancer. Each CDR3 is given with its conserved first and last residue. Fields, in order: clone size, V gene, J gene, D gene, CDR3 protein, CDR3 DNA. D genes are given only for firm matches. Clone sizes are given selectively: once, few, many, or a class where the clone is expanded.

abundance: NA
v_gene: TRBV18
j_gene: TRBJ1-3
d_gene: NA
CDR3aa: CASSPPQTAGNTIYF
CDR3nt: TGTGCCAGCTCACCACCACAGACCGCCGGAAACACCATATATTTT

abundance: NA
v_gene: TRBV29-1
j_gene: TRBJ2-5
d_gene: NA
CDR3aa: CSVERTGETQYF
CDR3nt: TGCAGCGTTGAACGGACTGGGGAGACCCAGTACTTC

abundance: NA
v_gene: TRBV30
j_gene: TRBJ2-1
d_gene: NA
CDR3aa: CAWSAGRSYEQFF
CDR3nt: TGTGCCTGGAGCGCCGGCCGTAGCTATGAGCAGTTCTTC

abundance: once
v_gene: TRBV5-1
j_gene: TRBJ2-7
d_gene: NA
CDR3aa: CASSLASSEYEQYF
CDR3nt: TGCGCCAGCAGCTTGGCGTCTAGCGAGTACGAGCAGTACTTC

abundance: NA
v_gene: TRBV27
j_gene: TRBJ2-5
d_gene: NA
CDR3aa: CASSLSRGWETQYF
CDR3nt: TGTGCCAGCAGTTTATCGAGAGGGTGGGAGACCCAGTACTTC

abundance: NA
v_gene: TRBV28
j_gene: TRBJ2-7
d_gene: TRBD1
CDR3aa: CASSTPTGGSYEQYF
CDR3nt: TGTGCCAGCAGTACCCCGACAGGGGGCTCCTACGAGCAGTACTTC

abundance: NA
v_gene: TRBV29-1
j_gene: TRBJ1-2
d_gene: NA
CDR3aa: CSVRQWEYGYTF
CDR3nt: TGCAGCGTTCGACAGTGGGAGTATGGCTACACCTTC

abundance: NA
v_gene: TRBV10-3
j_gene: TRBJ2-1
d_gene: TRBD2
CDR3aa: CAISERSVAGHEQFF
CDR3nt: TGTGCCATCAGTGAGCGATCGGTAGCGGGTCATGAGCAGTTCTTC

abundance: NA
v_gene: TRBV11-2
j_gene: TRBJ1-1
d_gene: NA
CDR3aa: CASSLAGNTEAFF
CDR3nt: TGTGCCAGCAGCTTAGCGGGGAACACTGAAGCTTTCTTT

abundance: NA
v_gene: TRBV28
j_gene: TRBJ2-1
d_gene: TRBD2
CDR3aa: CASSSLAGVNEQFF
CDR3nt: TGTGCCAGCAGTAGTCTAGCGGGGGTCAATGAGCAGTTCTTC

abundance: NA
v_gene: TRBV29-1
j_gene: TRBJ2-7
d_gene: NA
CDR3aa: CSVVGFNEQYF
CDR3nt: TGCAGCGTTGTTGGGTTCAACGAGCAGTACTTC

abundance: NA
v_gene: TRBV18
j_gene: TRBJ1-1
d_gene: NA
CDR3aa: CASSPRGRDEAFF
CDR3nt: TGTGCCAGCTCACCACGTGGACGTGATGAAGCTTTCTTT

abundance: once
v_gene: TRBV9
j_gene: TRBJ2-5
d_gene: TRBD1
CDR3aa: CASSSRTGGETQYF
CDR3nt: TGTGCCAGCAGCTCCCGGACAGGGGGTGAGACCCAGTACTTC

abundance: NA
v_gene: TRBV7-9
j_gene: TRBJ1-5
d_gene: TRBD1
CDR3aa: CASSPTGTGYQPQHF
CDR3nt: TGTGCCAGCAGCCCAACCGGGACAGGGTACCAGCCCCAGCATTTT

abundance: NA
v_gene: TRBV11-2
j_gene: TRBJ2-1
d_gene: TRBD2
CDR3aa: CASSPSGLAGRNEQFF
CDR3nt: TGTGCCAGCAGCCCTTCGGGACTAGCGGGTAGGAATGAGCAGTTCTTC

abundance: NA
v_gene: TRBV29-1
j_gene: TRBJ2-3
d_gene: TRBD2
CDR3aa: CSVEGGGTSTDTQYF
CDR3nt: TGCAGCGTTGAAGGGGGGGGAACTAGCACAGATACGCAGTATTTT

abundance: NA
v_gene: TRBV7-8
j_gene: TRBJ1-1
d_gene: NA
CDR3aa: CASSLGGGRDTEAFF
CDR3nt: TGTGCCAGCAGCTTAGGCGGAGGGCGAGACACTGAAGCTTTCTTT

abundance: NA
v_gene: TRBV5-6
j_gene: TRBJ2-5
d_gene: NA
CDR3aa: CASSLGFGNQETQYF
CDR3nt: TGTGCCAGCAGCTTGGGGTTCGGGAACCAAGAGACCCAGTACTTC

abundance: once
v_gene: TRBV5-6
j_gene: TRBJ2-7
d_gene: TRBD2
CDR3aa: CASSFTLGLAGDEQYF
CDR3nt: TGTGCCAGCAGCTTCACTCTAGGACTAGCGGGAGACGAGCAGTACTTC

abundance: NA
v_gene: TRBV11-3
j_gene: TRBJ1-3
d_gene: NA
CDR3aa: CASSLAYGPHGGNTIYF
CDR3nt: TGTGCCAGCAGCTTAGCGTACGGGCCCCACGGGGGAAACACCATATATTTT

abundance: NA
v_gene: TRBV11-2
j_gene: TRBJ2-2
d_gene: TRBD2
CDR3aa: CASSFAGGTGELFF
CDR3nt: TGTGCCAGCAGCTTCGCGGGAGGGACCGGGGAGCTGTTTTTT